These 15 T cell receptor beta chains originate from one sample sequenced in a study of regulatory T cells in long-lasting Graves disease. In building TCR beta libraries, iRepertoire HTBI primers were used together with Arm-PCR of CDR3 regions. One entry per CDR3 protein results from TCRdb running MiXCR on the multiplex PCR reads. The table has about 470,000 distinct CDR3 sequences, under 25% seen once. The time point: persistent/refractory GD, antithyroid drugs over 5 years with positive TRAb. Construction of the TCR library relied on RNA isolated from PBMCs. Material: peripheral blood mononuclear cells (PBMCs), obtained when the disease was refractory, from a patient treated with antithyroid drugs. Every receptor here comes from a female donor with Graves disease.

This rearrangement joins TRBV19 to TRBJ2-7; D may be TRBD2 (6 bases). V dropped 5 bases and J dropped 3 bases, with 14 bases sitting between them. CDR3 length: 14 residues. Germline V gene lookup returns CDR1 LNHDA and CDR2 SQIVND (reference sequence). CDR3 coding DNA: TGTGCCAGTAGTCCCTGGGACTCCCACTACGAGCAGTACTTC. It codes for CASSPWDSHYEQYF.

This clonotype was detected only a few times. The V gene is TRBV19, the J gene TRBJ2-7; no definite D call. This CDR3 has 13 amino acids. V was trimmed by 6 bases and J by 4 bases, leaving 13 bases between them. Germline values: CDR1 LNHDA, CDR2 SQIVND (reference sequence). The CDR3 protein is CASSPWAGYEQYF. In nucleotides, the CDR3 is TGTGCCAGTAGCCCTTGGGCTGGGTACGAGCAGTACTTC.

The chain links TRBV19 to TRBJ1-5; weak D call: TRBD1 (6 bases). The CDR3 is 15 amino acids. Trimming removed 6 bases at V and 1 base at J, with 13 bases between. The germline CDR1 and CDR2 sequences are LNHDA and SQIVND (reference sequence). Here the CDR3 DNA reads TGTGCCAGTAGGTTACAGGGAAGGAGCAATCAGCCCCAGCATTTT. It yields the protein CASRLQGRSNQPQHF.

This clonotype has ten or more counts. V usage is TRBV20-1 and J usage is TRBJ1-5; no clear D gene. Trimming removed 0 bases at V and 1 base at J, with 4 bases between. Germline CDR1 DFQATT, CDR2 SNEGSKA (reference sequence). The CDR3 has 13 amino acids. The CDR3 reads CSARDGSNQPQHF. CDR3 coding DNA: TGCAGTGCTAGAGATGGGAGCAATCAGCCCCAGCATTTT.

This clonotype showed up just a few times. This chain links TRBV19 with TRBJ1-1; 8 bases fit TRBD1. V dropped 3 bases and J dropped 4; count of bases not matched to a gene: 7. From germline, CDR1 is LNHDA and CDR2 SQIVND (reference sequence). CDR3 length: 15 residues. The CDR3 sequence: CASSIETGAITEAFF. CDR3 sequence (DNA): TGTGCCAGTAGTATTGAGACAGGGGCGATCACTGAAGCTTTCTTT.

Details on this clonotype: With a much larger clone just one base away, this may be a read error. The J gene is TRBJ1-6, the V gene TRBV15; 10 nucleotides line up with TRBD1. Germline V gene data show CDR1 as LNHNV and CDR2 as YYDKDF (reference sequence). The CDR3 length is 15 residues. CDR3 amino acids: CAASRDGDRGSPLHF. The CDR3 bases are TGTGCCGCCAGCAGAGATGGGGACAGGGGTTCACCCCTCCACTTT.

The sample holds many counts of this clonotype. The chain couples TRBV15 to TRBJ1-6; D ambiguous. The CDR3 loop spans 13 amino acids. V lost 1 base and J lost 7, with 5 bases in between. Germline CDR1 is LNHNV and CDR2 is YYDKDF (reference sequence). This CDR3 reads CATSRAQNSPLHF. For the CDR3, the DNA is TGTGCCACCAGCAGAGCGCAAAATTCACCCCTCCACTTT.

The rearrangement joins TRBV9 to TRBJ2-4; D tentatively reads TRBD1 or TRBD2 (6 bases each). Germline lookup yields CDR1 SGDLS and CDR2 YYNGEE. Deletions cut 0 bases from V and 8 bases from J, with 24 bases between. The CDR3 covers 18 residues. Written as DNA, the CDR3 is TGTGCCAGCAGCGTAGATAGAGGTGGTATAGGGGGGAAACACATTCAGTACTTC. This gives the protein CASSVDRGGIGGKHIQYF.

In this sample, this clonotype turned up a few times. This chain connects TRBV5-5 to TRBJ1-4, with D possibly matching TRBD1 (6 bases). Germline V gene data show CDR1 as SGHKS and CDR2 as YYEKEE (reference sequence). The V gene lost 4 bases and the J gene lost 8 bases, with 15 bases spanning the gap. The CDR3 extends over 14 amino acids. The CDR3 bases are TGTGCCAGCAGCCGAACCGGGGGGCAGGAAAAACTGTTTTTT. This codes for CASSRTGGQEKLFF.

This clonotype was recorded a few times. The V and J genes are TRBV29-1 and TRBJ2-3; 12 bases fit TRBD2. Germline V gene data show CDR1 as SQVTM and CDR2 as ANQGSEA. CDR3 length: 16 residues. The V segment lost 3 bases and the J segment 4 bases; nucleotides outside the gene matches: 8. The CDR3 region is CSVDGTSGPTPDTQYF. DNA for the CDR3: TGCAGCGTTGACGGGACTAGCGGGCCCACACCAGATACGCAGTATTTT.

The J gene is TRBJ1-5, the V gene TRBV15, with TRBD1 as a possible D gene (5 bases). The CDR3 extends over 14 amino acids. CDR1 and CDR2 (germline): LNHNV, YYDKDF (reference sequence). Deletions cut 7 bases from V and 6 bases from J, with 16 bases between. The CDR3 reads CATNPRGSVQPQHF. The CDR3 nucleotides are TGTGCCACCAACCCCCGGGGCTCCGTTCAGCCCCAGCATTTT.

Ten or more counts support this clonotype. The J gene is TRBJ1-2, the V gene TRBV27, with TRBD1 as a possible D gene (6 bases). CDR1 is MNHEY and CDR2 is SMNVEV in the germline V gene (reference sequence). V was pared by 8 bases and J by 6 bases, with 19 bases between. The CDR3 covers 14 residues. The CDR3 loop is CASATAGVMNGYTF. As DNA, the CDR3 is TGTGCCAGCGCTACGGCAGGGGTAATGAATGGCTACACCTTC.

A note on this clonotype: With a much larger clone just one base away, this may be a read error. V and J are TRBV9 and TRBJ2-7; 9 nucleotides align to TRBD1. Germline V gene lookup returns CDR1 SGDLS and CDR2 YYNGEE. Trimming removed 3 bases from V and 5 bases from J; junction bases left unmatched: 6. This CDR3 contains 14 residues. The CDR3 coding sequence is TGTGCCAGCAGCGCCGGGACAGGGAGCCACGAGCAGTACTTC. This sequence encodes CASSAGTGSHEQYF.

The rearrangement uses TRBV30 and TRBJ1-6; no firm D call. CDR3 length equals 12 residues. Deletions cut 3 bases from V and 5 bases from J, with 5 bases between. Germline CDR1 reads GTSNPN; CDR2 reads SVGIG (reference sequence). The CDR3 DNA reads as TGTGCCTGGAGCCGAGATAATTCACCCCTCCACTTT. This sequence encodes CAWSRDNSPLHF.

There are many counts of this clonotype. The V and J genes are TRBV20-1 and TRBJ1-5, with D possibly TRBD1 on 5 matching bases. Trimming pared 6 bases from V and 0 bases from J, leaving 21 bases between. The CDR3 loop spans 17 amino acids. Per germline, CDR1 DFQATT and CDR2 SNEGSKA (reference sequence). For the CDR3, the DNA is TGCAGTGCCCGATCCCCCAGTCTCGGGGGTAGCAATCAGCCCCAGCATTTT. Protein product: CSARSPSLGGSNQPQHF.